A single sample gave rise to the 6 T cell receptor beta chains below, sequenced in a study of T-cell reconstitution after alpha-beta-depleted transplantation in children. The authors prepared the TCRbeta library with unique molecular identifiers. TCRdb processed the PCR reads anew with MiXCR; each CDR3 protein has one entry. The sample shows about 610,000 distinct CDR3 sequences, 27% of them seen only once. Here the sequenced sample was PBMCs, taken before TCRalphabeta/CD19-depleted stem cell transplant. These receptors all come from a boy younger than two with Wiskott-Aldrich syndrome, due to receive a stem cell transplant.

The rearrangement links TRBV15 to TRBJ2-1; 7 nucleotides match TRBD2. After removal of 0 bases from V and 6 bases from J, the junction contained 2 bases not matched to a gene. The CDR3 totals 14 residues. CDR1 is LNHNV and CDR2 is YYDKDF in the germline V gene (reference sequence). The CDR3 region has the DNA TGTGCCACCAGCAGAGAGCGGGGGAGCAATGAGCAGTTCTTC. It yields the protein CATSRERGSNEQFF.

CDR3 bases: TGTGCCATCAGTGAGTCGAAGTTCTCAGTCGGGACTAGCGGGAGGGCCAGTCCCCCCTACGAGCAGTACTTC. Protein sequence: CAISESKFSVGTSGRASPPYEQYF. This chain links TRBV10-3 with TRBJ2-7, with TRBD2 identical over 16 bases. The V and J ends lost 0 bases and 2 bases, in that order; junction bases with no gene match: 22. Germline V gene lookup returns CDR1 ENHRY and CDR2 SYGVKD. The CDR3 is made up of 24 amino acids.

V gene TRBV6-5 combines with J gene TRBJ2-3; no firm D call. CDR1 and CDR2 (germline): MNHEY, SVGAGI. V was pared by 1 base and J by 8 bases, with 4 bases between. The CDR3 has 11 residues. CDR3 nucleotides: TGTGCCAGCAGTTACTACGGTACGCAGTATTTT. Its translation: CASSYYGTQYF.

This clonotype was picked up a small number of times. The chain carries TRBV28 and TRBJ1-2, with 7 positions matching TRBD1. Germline CDR1 is MDHEN and CDR2 is SYDVKM. This CDR3 has 13 residues. V shed 4 bases and J 4 bases; nucleotides not matched to a gene: 3. The CDR3 bases are TGTGCCAGCAGTTCGGGACAGACCTATGGCTACACCTTC. Its translation: CASSSGQTYGYTF.

In this sample, this clonotype turned up a few times. The rearrangement joins TRBV14 to TRBJ2-5; 9 nucleotides align to TRBD2. The junction had 20 bases not matched to a gene; V was cut back by 4 bases and J by 2 bases. The CDR3 is made up of 20 amino acids. Germline V lookup: CDR1 SGHDN, CDR2 FVKESK. In DNA, the CDR3 is TGTGCCAGCAGCCCCTATGCCGGGCAGCGGGAGGCCGGCCCTCAAGAGACCCAGTACTTC. Translation: CASSPYAGQREAGPQETQYF. The full variable domain, completed using reference TRBV14 and TRBJ2-5, is EAGVTQFPSHSVIEKGQTVTLRCDPISGHDNLYWYRRVMGKEIKFLLHFVKESKQDESGMPNNRFLAERTGGTYSTLKVQPAELEDSGVYFCASSPYAGQREAGPQETQYFGPGTRLLVL.

The V and J genes are TRBV5-1 and TRBJ1-3; D gene ambiguous. CDR3 length: 13 amino acids. Germline V CDR1 and CDR2: SGHRS, YFSETQ. V was pared by 3 bases and J by 3 bases, with 7 bases between. CDR3 sequence: CASSSGIGNTIYF. CDR3 DNA: TGCGCCAGCAGCTCGGGGATTGGAAACACCATATATTTT.